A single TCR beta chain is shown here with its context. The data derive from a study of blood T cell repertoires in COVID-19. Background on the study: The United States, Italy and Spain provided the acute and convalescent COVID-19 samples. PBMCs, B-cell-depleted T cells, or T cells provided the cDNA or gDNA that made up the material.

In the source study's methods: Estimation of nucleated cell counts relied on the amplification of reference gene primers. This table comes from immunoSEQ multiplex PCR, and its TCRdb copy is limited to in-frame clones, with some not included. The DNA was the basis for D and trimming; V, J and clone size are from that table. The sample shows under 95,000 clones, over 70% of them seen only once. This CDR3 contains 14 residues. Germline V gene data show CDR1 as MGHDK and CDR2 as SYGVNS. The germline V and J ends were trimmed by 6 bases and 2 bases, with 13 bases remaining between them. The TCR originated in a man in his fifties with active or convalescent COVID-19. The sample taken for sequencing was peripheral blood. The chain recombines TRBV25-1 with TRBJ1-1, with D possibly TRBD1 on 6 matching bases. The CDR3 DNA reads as TGTGCCAGCAGGGGGCAGGGGCGAAACACTGAAGCTTTCTTT. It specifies CASRGQGRNTEAFF.